Only a few counts were recorded for the clone carrying this T cell receptor beta chain. Its cognate antigen is unknown. Quantitative 5'-RACE with molecular barcodes generated TCR beta libraries. From the 5' RACE reads, TCRdb called clonotypes with MiXCR, one entry per CDR3 protein. Found here are approximately 500,000 distinct CDR3 sequences, about 13% of them singletons; the top ten hold under 7.5%. This sample was included in a study of CD8 T cells in ankylosing spondylitis. Findings and limits, study-wide: Matched synovial fluid from ankylosing spondylitis patients was reported to be enriched for disease-linked clones. Apparently characteristic of ankylosing spondylitis blood was a TCR beta motif (about 8 highly homologous variants).

The CDR3 length is 16 residues. Germline V gene data show CDR1 as DFQATT and CDR2 as SNEGSKA (reference sequence). The ends lost 6 bases at V and 5 bases at J; junction bases unmatched: 13. The sequence was collected from a male donor with ankylosing spondylitis. This rearrangement joins TRBV20-1 to TRBJ2-5; 12 nucleotides agree with TRBD2. Sequenced: blood, either unsorted or a sorted T cell fraction (not recorded which). The CDR3 coding sequence is TGCAGTGCCCCCATCTTACTAGCGGGAGGCGGTGAGACCCAGTACTTC. The encoded protein is CSAPILLAGGGETQYF.